What follows are 7 T cell receptor beta chains derived from one specimen sequenced in a study of shared clonotypes between healthy human individuals. The repertoire was sequenced with immunoSEQ multiplex PCR; TCRdb's copy has only in-frame clones and lacks some. In the table there are approximately 1,000,000 clones, about 72% of which are singletons. Sequences were obtained from memory CD4+ T cells from PBMCs. Sample subset: CD45RA-negative fraction. Source of these receptors: a man aged 18 to 30 in good health. Some clones in this sample may be carry-over from other donors' samples.

V gene TRBV2 combines with J gene TRBJ1-5; D possibly corresponds to TRBD1 (6 bases). This CDR3 comprises 13 residues. V was clipped by 8 bases and J by 4 bases, with 12 bases between them. The germline V gene encodes CDR1 SNHLY and CDR2 FYNNEI. CDR3 in DNA: TGTGCCAGCTGGGGCAGGGGAAATCAGCCCCAGCATTTT. Its translation is CASWGRGNQPQHF.

The chain uses TRBV6-5 and TRBJ2-1; D is unresolved. The CDR3 length is 15 residues. Looked up from germline, CDR1 is MNHEY and CDR2 is SVGAGI. V was clipped by 6 bases and J by 7 bases, with 19 bases between them. The CDR3 spells CASSLGGNTLNEQFF. In nucleotides, the CDR3 is TGTGCCAGCAGCCTCGGTGGAAATACGTTAAATGAGCAGTTCTTC.

The chain employs TRBV28 and TRBJ2-7; D ambiguous. Germline-derived CDR1 and CDR2 are MDHEN and SYDVKM. The CDR3 spans 13 residues. The ends were cut back, 2 bases at V and 3 bases at J, with 8 bases in the middle. This chain's CDR3 is CASSLSQDYEQYF. Here the CDR3 DNA reads TGTGCCAGCAGTTTAAGTCAAGACTACGAGCAGTACTTC.

The chain joins TRBV5-1 to TRBJ2-7; 7 bases agree with TRBD2. Germline lookup yields CDR1 SGHRS and CDR2 YFSETQ. J gave up 2 bases and V 5 bases, and 7 bases lay outside the gene matches. The CDR3 runs 14 residues. CDR3 DNA sequence: TGCGCCAGCAGAACGACTAGCAGAACCTACGAGCAGTACTTC. It is translated as CASRTTSRTYEQYF.

The chain couples TRBV2 to TRBJ2-6, with D tentatively TRBD2 (5 bases). The CDR3 contains 16 residues. CDR1 SNHLY and CDR2 FYNNEI come from the germline V gene. The ends were cut back, 0 bases at V and 4 bases at J, with 10 bases in the middle. CDR3 amino acids: CASSEARVAGANVLTF. CDR3 nucleotide sequence: TGTGCCAGCAGTGAAGCGAGGGTGGCCGGGGCCAACGTCCTGACTTTC.

This chain links TRBV9 with TRBJ2-5, with 10 bases lining up with TRBD2. The CDR3 spans 16 residues. The junction had 11 bases not matched to a gene; V was cut back by 4 bases and J by 5 bases. Germline loops: CDR1 SGDLS, CDR2 YYNGEE. In nucleotides, the CDR3 is TGTGCCAGCAGCCAAGGTCCTAGCGGGAGTACGGAGACCCAGTACTTC. It codes for CASSQGPSGSTETQYF.

The chain links TRBV5-1 to TRBJ2-7; tentatively, D is TRBD2 (6 bases). Trimming removed 2 bases from V and 6 bases from J, with 21 bases in between. Germline assignment: CDR1 SGHRS and CDR2 YFSETQ. This CDR3 is 16 amino acids long. The CDR3 region is CASSFRAGTNLVEQYF. CDR3 in DNA: TGCGCCAGCAGCTTTCGAGCGGGTACTAATCTGGTCGAGCAGTACTTC. Together with reference TRBV5-1 and TRBJ2-7, the CDR3 gives the full variable domain: KAGVTQTPRYLIKTRGQQVTLSCSPISGHRSVSWYQQTPGQGLQFLFEYFSETQRNKGNFPGRFSGRQFSNSRSEMNVSTLELGDSALYLCASSFRAGTNLVEQYFGPGTRLTVT.